This is a list of T cell receptor beta chains from one sample in a study of high-grade serous ovarian cancer treatment subgroups. Sequencing used immunoSEQ multiplex PCR; TCRdb keeps in-frame clones, though not all of them. The table records 7,000 or so clones, 75% to 80% of them present only once. Sequenced: tumor tissue. All receptors come from a human donor with high-grade serous ovarian cancer. The CDR3 runs from the conserved cysteine through the conserved F or W. A D gene is named only where the DNA matches it firmly. Clone size is not always given. Where it is, it says once, few, many or a class for expanded clones.

abundance: few
v_gene: TRBV9
j_gene: TRBJ1-5
d_gene: NA
CDR3aa: CASSVGPEGYQPQHF
CDR3nt: TGTGCCAGCAGCGTAGGACCAGAGGGGTACCAGCCCCAGCATTTT

abundance: NA
v_gene: TRBV5-1
j_gene: TRBJ2-5
d_gene: NA
CDR3aa: CASSSDGRKETQYF
CDR3nt: TGCGCCAGCAGCTCGGACGGGAGAAAAGAGACCCAGTACTTC

abundance: NA
v_gene: TRBV4-1
j_gene: TRBJ1-4
d_gene: NA
CDR3aa: CASSQEASGHGARTNEKLFF
CDR3nt: TGCGCCAGCAGCCAAGAAGCGTCCGGACATGGGGCCCGAACTAATGAAAAACTGTTTTTT

abundance: NA
v_gene: TRBV15
j_gene: TRBJ2-7
d_gene: TRBD2
CDR3aa: CATSRDTSGGYEQYF
CDR3nt: TGTGCCACCAGCAGAGATACTAGCGGGGGCTACGAGCAGTACTTC

abundance: NA
v_gene: TRBV9
j_gene: TRBJ2-7
d_gene: NA
CDR3aa: CASSVVLAGATYEQYF
CDR3nt: TGTGCCAGCAGCGTAGTTCTTGCAGGGGCGACCTACGAGCAGTACTTC

abundance: NA
v_gene: TRBV5-1
j_gene: TRBJ2-2
d_gene: NA
CDR3aa: CASSGTWNTGELFF
CDR3nt: TGCGCCAGCAGCGGGACTTGGAACACCGGGGAGCTGTTTTTT

abundance: NA
v_gene: TRBV6-1
j_gene: TRBJ2-7
d_gene: NA
CDR3aa: CASSGDRSSYEQYF
CDR3nt: TGTGCCAGCAGTGGAGACAGGAGCTCCTACGAGCAGTACTTC

abundance: NA
v_gene: TRBV10-1
j_gene: TRBJ1-1
d_gene: NA
CDR3aa: CASSDRLNTEAFF
CDR3nt: TGCGCCAGCAGTGACAGGCTGAACACTGAAGCTTTCTTT

abundance: NA
v_gene: TRBV15
j_gene: TRBJ2-7
d_gene: TRBD2
CDR3aa: CATSSQAGAYEQYF
CDR3nt: TGTGCCACCAGCAGCCAAGCGGGGGCCTACGAGCAGTACTTC

abundance: NA
v_gene: TRBV27
j_gene: TRBJ2-2
d_gene: TRBD2
CDR3aa: CASSFPRLAGGNTGELFF
CDR3nt: TGTGCCAGCAGTTTTCCCCGACTAGCGGGGGGCAACACCGGGGAGCTGTTTTTT

abundance: NA
v_gene: TRBV11-2
j_gene: TRBJ2-2
d_gene: NA
CDR3aa: CASSLHQGGRELFF
CDR3nt: TGTGCCAGCAGCCTCCACCAGGGTGGCCGGGAGCTGTTTTTT

abundance: NA
v_gene: TRBV5-1
j_gene: TRBJ2-7
d_gene: TRBD2
CDR3aa: CASSLRTSLGEQYF
CDR3nt: TGCGCCAGCAGCCTGCGGACTAGTTTGGGAGAGCAGTACTTC

abundance: NA
v_gene: TRBV30
j_gene: TRBJ1-2
d_gene: TRBD1
CDR3aa: CAWTRTGPSYGYTF
CDR3nt: TGTGCCTGGACCAGGACAGGGCCCAGCTATGGCTACACCTTC

abundance: NA
v_gene: TRBV10-3
j_gene: TRBJ2-4
d_gene: TRBD2
CDR3aa: CAISESPAGGKNIQYF
CDR3nt: TGTGCCATTAGTGAGTCTCCCGCGGGGGGGAAAAACATTCAGTACTTC

abundance: NA
v_gene: TRBV29-1
j_gene: TRBJ2-5
d_gene: NA
CDR3aa: CSAAGTTENQETQYF
CDR3nt: TGCAGCGCCGCCGGGACGACGGAGAATCAAGAGACCCAGTACTTC

abundance: NA
v_gene: TRBV5-4
j_gene: TRBJ1-6
d_gene: NA
CDR3aa: CASSRVDNSPLHF
CDR3nt: TGTGCCAGCAGCCGGGTGGATAATTCACCCCTCCACTTT

abundance: once
v_gene: TRBV27
j_gene: TRBJ2-7
d_gene: NA
CDR3aa: CASRMGQDTYEQYF
CDR3nt: TGTGCCAGCAGGATGGGGCAGGATACCTACGAGCAGTACTTC

abundance: NA
v_gene: TRBV5-6
j_gene: TRBJ1-2
d_gene: TRBD1
CDR3aa: CASSLTPGQSYGYTF
CDR3nt: TGTGCCAGCAGCTTGACCCCGGGACAGAGCTATGGCTACACCTTC

abundance: NA
v_gene: TRBV5-5
j_gene: TRBJ2-3
d_gene: NA
CDR3aa: CASSLEGVTDTQYF
CDR3nt: TGTGCCAGCAGCTTGGAGGGGGTAACGGATACGCAGTATTTT

abundance: NA
v_gene: TRBV2
j_gene: TRBJ2-1
d_gene: NA
CDR3aa: CASSEVTGAYNEQFF
CDR3nt: TGTGCCAGCAGTGAAGTGACGGGGGCCTACAATGAGCAGTTCTTC

abundance: NA
v_gene: TRBV29-1
j_gene: TRBJ1-2
d_gene: NA
CDR3aa: CSVGEGNGYTF
CDR3nt: TGCAGCGTTGGGGAGGGAAATGGCTACACCTTC

abundance: NA
v_gene: TRBV12-5
j_gene: TRBJ2-3
d_gene: NA
CDR3aa: CASSAPGRLPRAKNTDTQYF
CDR3nt: TGTGCCTCCTCGGCTCCGGGCCGCCTGCCCCGCGCCAAAAACACAGATACGCAGTATTTT

abundance: NA
v_gene: TRBV5-1
j_gene: TRBJ1-1
d_gene: TRBD1
CDR3aa: CASSLGDRESAEAFF
CDR3nt: TGCGCCAGCAGCTTGGGCGACAGGGAATCGGCTGAAGCTTTCTTT

abundance: NA
v_gene: TRBV4-3
j_gene: TRBJ1-6
d_gene: TRBD1
CDR3aa: CASSQEGQGVGSPLHF
CDR3nt: TGCGCCAGCAGCCAAGAAGGACAGGGGGTTGGTTCACCCCTCCACTTT

abundance: NA
v_gene: TRBV6-5
j_gene: TRBJ2-2
d_gene: NA
CDR3aa: CASSYAEIGELFF
CDR3nt: TGTGCCAGCAGTTACGCCGAGATCGGGGAGCTGTTTTTT

abundance: NA
v_gene: TRBV6-1
j_gene: TRBJ2-1
d_gene: TRBD2
CDR3aa: CASSEAGTSGGARNEQFF
CDR3nt: TGTGCCAGCAGTGAAGCGGGGACTAGCGGGGGGGCCCGCAATGAGCAGTTCTTC

abundance: NA
v_gene: TRBV10-3
j_gene: TRBJ2-7
d_gene: TRBD1
CDR3aa: CAISEGPDRYEQYF
CDR3nt: TGTGCCATCAGTGAGGGCCCGGACAGGTACGAGCAGTACTTC

abundance: NA
v_gene: TRBV7-2
j_gene: TRBJ2-1
d_gene: NA
CDR3aa: CASSLNGGENYNEQFF
CDR3nt: TGTGCCAGCAGCTTAAACGGCGGGGAAAACTACAATGAGCAGTTCTTC

abundance: NA
v_gene: TRBV2
j_gene: TRBJ2-2
d_gene: TRBD2
CDR3aa: CATRTGRGDTGELFF
CDR3nt: TGTGCCACGAGAACAGGGCGGGGGGACACCGGGGAGCTGTTTTTT

abundance: once
v_gene: TRBV6-4
j_gene: TRBJ2-2
d_gene: NA
CDR3aa: CASSSQPNTGELFF
CDR3nt: TGTGCCAGCAGCTCCCAGCCGAACACCGGGGAGCTGTTTTTT

abundance: NA
v_gene: TRBV19
j_gene: TRBJ1-2
d_gene: NA
CDR3aa: CASTSWADTYGYTF
CDR3nt: TGTGCCAGTACCTCGTGGGCGGATACCTATGGCTACACCTTC

abundance: NA
v_gene: TRBV5-1
j_gene: TRBJ1-3
d_gene: NA
CDR3aa: CASSLGVGGPGNTIYF
CDR3nt: TGCGCCAGCAGCTTGGGGGTGGGAGGCCCTGGAAACACCATATATTTT

abundance: NA
v_gene: TRBV18
j_gene: TRBJ2-3
d_gene: NA
CDR3aa: CASSPATSGRGTDTQYF
CDR3nt: TGTGCCAGCTCACCCGCCACCTCCGGCAGGGGAACAGATACGCAGTATTTT

abundance: once
v_gene: TRBV9
j_gene: TRBJ1-3
d_gene: NA
CDR3aa: CASSPGSRGNTIYF
CDR3nt: TGTGCCAGCAGCCCAGGGTCAAGGGGAAACACCATATATTTT

abundance: NA
v_gene: TRBV19
j_gene: TRBJ2-1
d_gene: TRBD2
CDR3aa: CASSGGTSGGAWNEQFF
CDR3nt: TGTGCCAGTAGTGGTGGGACTAGCGGGGGGGCTTGGAATGAGCAGTTCTTC

abundance: NA
v_gene: TRBV6-5
j_gene: TRBJ2-1
d_gene: TRBD1
CDR3aa: CASRLGTVNEQFF
CDR3nt: TGTGCCAGCAGGCTAGGGACAGTCAATGAGCAGTTCTTC

abundance: NA
v_gene: TRBV14
j_gene: TRBJ2-5
d_gene: TRBD2
CDR3aa: CASSPTSGATEETQYF
CDR3nt: TGTGCCAGCAGCCCGACTAGCGGCGCCACAGAAGAGACCCAGTACTTC

abundance: NA
v_gene: TRBV2
j_gene: TRBJ2-5
d_gene: NA
CDR3aa: CASSEGGGRKKTQYF
CDR3nt: TGTGCCAGCAGTGAAGGGGGTGGACGTAAAAAGACCCAGTACTTC

abundance: NA
v_gene: TRBV5-4
j_gene: TRBJ2-2
d_gene: NA
CDR3aa: CASSLEGNTGELFF
CDR3nt: TGTGCCAGCAGCTTAGAGGGGAACACCGGGGAGCTGTTTTTT

abundance: few
v_gene: TRBV30
j_gene: TRBJ1-2
d_gene: NA
CDR3aa: CAWSVHGGGYTF
CDR3nt: TGTGCCTGGAGTGTACACGGTGGTGGCTACACCTTC

abundance: NA
v_gene: TRBV5-5
j_gene: TRBJ1-2
d_gene: NA
CDR3aa: CATSEGRGYTF
CDR3nt: TGTGCCACCAGTGAGGGACGCGGCTACACCTTC

abundance: NA
v_gene: TRBV2
j_gene: TRBJ2-1
d_gene: NA
CDR3aa: CASSEKFRGEQFF
CDR3nt: TGTGCCAGCAGTGAAAAGTTTAGGGGTGAGCAGTTCTTC

abundance: NA
v_gene: TRBV6-1
j_gene: TRBJ2-3
d_gene: NA
CDR3aa: CASSEGLLDTQYF
CDR3nt: TGTGCCAGCAGTGAAGGCCTTCTAGATACGCAGTATTTT

abundance: few
v_gene: TRBV5-6
j_gene: TRBJ2-3
d_gene: NA
CDR3aa: CASSLTSFTDTQYF
CDR3nt: TGTGCCAGCAGCTTGACTAGCTTCACAGATACGCAGTATTTT

abundance: NA
v_gene: TRBV5-4
j_gene: TRBJ1-3
d_gene: TRBD1
CDR3aa: CASSSTGSGNTIYF
CDR3nt: TGTGCCAGCAGCTCGACAGGGTCTGGAAACACCATATATTTT

abundance: NA
v_gene: TRBV5-1
j_gene: TRBJ2-5
d_gene: TRBD1
CDR3aa: CASTWTGGSETQYF
CDR3nt: TGCGCCAGCACTTGGACAGGGGGCTCAGAGACCCAGTACTTC

abundance: NA
v_gene: TRBV4-3
j_gene: TRBJ1-4
d_gene: NA
CDR3aa: CASSYEQLVNEKLFF
CDR3nt: TGCGCCAGCAGCTATGAACAATTAGTTAATGAAAAACTGTTTTTT

abundance: NA
v_gene: TRBV10-3
j_gene: TRBJ1-1
d_gene: NA
CDR3aa: CAISDPDRNTEAFF
CDR3nt: TGTGCCATCAGTGACCCGGACAGAAACACTGAAGCTTTCTTT

abundance: NA
v_gene: TRBV9
j_gene: TRBJ2-3
d_gene: TRBD2
CDR3aa: CASSERLAGGYTDTQYF
CDR3nt: TGTGCCAGCAGCGAACGACTAGCGGGGGGTTATACAGATACGCAGTATTTT

abundance: NA
v_gene: TRBV7-2
j_gene: TRBJ2-3
d_gene: NA
CDR3aa: CASSRTPEDTQYF
CDR3nt: TGTGCCAGCAGCCGGACTCCCGAGGATACGCAGTATTTT

abundance: NA
v_gene: TRBV6-1
j_gene: TRBJ2-5
d_gene: NA
CDR3aa: CASTEIGGETQYF
CDR3nt: TGTGCCAGCACCGAAATCGGCGGAGAGACCCAGTACTTC

abundance: NA
v_gene: TRBV6-5
j_gene: TRBJ2-7
d_gene: TRBD1
CDR3aa: CASSRDSYEQYF
CDR3nt: TGTGCCAGCAGTCGGGACAGCTACGAGCAGTACTTC

abundance: NA
v_gene: TRBV10-3
j_gene: TRBJ2-3
d_gene: TRBD2
CDR3aa: CAISPGLAGQIGKTDTQYF
CDR3nt: TGTGCCATCAGTCCGGGACTAGCGGGTCAAATTGGGAAAACAGATACGCAGTATTTT

abundance: NA
v_gene: TRBV27
j_gene: TRBJ1-4
d_gene: NA
CDR3aa: CASSERGEKLFF
CDR3nt: TGTGCCAGCAGTGAGAGGGGTGAAAAACTGTTTTTT

abundance: NA
v_gene: TRBV10-2
j_gene: TRBJ2-4
d_gene: NA
CDR3aa: CASSEIGGWSKNIQYF
CDR3nt: TGCGCCAGCAGTGAGATCGGCGGGTGGAGCAAAAACATTCAGTACTTC

abundance: NA
v_gene: TRBV10-2
j_gene: TRBJ2-5
d_gene: NA
CDR3aa: CASSEVPAETQYF
CDR3nt: TGCGCCAGCAGTGAGGTTCCCGCAGAGACCCAGTACTTC

abundance: NA
v_gene: TRBV4-2
j_gene: TRBJ2-1
d_gene: TRBD2
CDR3aa: CASSHSLGGNYNEQFF
CDR3nt: TGTGCCAGCAGCCACTCTTTGGGGGGGAACTACAATGAGCAGTTCTTC

abundance: NA
v_gene: TRBV19
j_gene: TRBJ1-1
d_gene: NA
CDR3aa: CASSIEPRLNTEAFF
CDR3nt: TGTGCCAGTAGTATAGAACCCAGATTGAACACTGAAGCTTTCTTT

abundance: NA
v_gene: TRBV19
j_gene: TRBJ1-3
d_gene: NA
CDR3aa: CASSVDALSSGNTIYF
CDR3nt: TGTGCCAGTAGTGTTGACGCCCTAAGCTCTGGAAACACCATATATTTT